Presented here are 20 T cell receptor beta chains from one specimen sequenced in a study of spatial heterogeneity in lung cancer. TCRdb analysed the 5' RACE reads with MiXCR anew, one entry per CDR3 protein. The table includes some 34,000 distinct CDR3 sequences, about 7.7% detected once. Regarding time point: sample taken at primary tumor resection. Sequencing used PBMCs, obtained at surgery. The receptors shown here come from a female donor with early-stage non-small cell lung cancer.

The chain employs TRBV6-6 and TRBJ2-5; 13 bases fit TRBD2. This CDR3 spans 19 amino acids. Germline values: CDR1 MNHNY, CDR2 SVGAGI (reference sequence). V shed 2 bases and J 2 bases; nucleotides not matched to a gene: 11. The CDR3 spells CASSYQSLVGLAGQETQYF. Here the CDR3 DNA reads TGTGCCAGCAGTTACCAGAGTCTCGTGGGACTAGCGGGACAAGAGACCCAGTACTTC.

Ten or more counts support this clonotype. CDR3 in amino acids: CASSLEGLYGYTF. Written as DNA, the CDR3 is TGTGCCAGCAGTTTAGAGGGGCTCTATGGCTACACCTTC. This chain joins TRBV12-3 or TRBV12-4 and TRBJ1-2, with D perhaps TRBD1 (5 bases). The CDR3 extends over 13 amino acids. Trimming took off 1 base at V and 4 bases at J, with 7 bases between the two ends.

In its sample, this clonotype was seen many times. This rearrangement joins TRBV6-4 to TRBJ1-1; weak D call: TRBD1 (5 bases). The CDR3 consists of 17 residues. Germline CDR1 MRHNA, CDR2 SNTAGT. Trimming removed 9 bases from V and 0 bases from J, with 23 bases in between. CDR3 sequence (DNA): TGTGCCAGGTCTTCGACCCCGGGGGTCCGGGTGAACACTGAAGCTTTCTTT. This encodes CARSSTPGVRVNTEAFF.

This clonotype has a handful of counts. CDR3 in amino acids: CASSPPSGHEQFF. The DNA of the CDR3 is TGTGCCAGCTCGCCCCCCAGTGGGCATGAGCAGTTCTTC. The chain uses TRBV18 and TRBJ2-1; D is uncertain. The germline CDR1 and CDR2 sequences are KGHSH and LQKENI. Trimming shortened V by 6 bases and J by 8 bases, and 14 bases separated the two germline ends. This CDR3 contains 13 residues.

This clonotype was seen only a few times. V is TRBV5-5 and J is TRBJ2-5; 10 positions match TRBD1. This CDR3 has 15 amino acids. CDR1 and CDR2 (germline): SGHKS, YYEKEE (reference sequence). Germline trimming cut 3 bases from V and 5 bases from J; bases unmatched to any gene: 7. CDR3 DNA: TGTGCCAGCAGCTCCAGGACAGGGGGGGAGGAGACCCAGTACTTC. Protein sequence: CASSSRTGGEETQYF.

In this sample, this clonotype turned up many times. This chain connects TRBV6-1 to TRBJ1-4; weak D call: TRBD1 (5 bases). The CDR3 spans 13 residues. Trimming stripped 6 bases from V and 12 bases from J, with 17 bases between. Germline-derived CDR1 and CDR2 are MNHNS and SASEGT. The CDR3 bases are TGTGCCAGCAGCGAAAGGGACTTGCGGGAACTGTTTTTT. It translates to CASSERDLRELFF.

This clonotype was seen ten or more times. V gene TRBV7-6 combines with J gene TRBJ2-3; 8 bases fit TRBD2. This CDR3 is 15 amino acids long. Germline V gene data show CDR1 as SGHVS and CDR2 as FNYEAQ. J lost 5 bases, V lost 4 bases, and 8 bases had no gene match. CDR3 amino acids: CASSSGTSWGDTQYF. The CDR3 DNA reads TGTGCCAGCAGCTCTGGGACTAGTTGGGGAGATACGCAGTATTTT.

The rearrangement joins TRBV19 to TRBJ1-1, with D hard to call. The CDR3 runs to 14 residues. V was cut by 9 bases and J by 1 base, with 15 bases left in between. Looked up from germline, CDR1 is LNHDA and CDR2 is SQIVND (reference sequence). The CDR3 spells CASPPPPQNTEAFF. The CDR3 DNA follows: TGTGCCAGCCCTCCCCCCCCACAGAACACTGAAGCTTTCTTT.

This clonotype was counted ten times or more. The chain links TRBV16 to TRBJ1-1, with D possibly matching TRBD1 (5 bases). Germline CDR1 reads KGHSY; CDR2 reads FQNENV. Trimming took off 2 bases at V and 0 bases at J, with 13 bases between the two ends. The CDR3 runs to 16 residues. CDR3 in DNA: TGTGCCAGCAGCCAACTGGGGGAGGGGTTGAACACTGAAGCTTTCTTT. Its translation: CASSQLGEGLNTEAFF.

The genes are TRBV3-1 and TRBJ2-5, with 11 positions matching TRBD2. V gave up 4 bases and J gave up 1 base; unmatched junction bases: 2. The V gene's germline CDR1 is LGHDT and CDR2 YNNKEL (reference sequence). The CDR3 length is 15 residues. The CDR3 protein is CASSPTSGGQETQYF. The CDR3 DNA reads TGTGCCAGCAGCCCAACTAGCGGGGGCCAAGAGACCCAGTACTTC.

The chain links TRBV29-1 to TRBJ2-5; D possibly corresponds to TRBD1 (5 bases). This CDR3 contains 14 residues. Germline loops: CDR1 SQVTM, CDR2 ANQGSEA. Trimming removed 1 base at V and 6 bases at J, with 15 bases between. CDR3 loop: CSVEVQGGRKTQYF. Written as DNA, the CDR3 is TGCAGCGTTGAAGTCCAGGGCGGTCGAAAGACCCAGTACTTC.

At least ten counts were recorded for this clonotype. The chain uses TRBV10-2 and TRBJ2-7; 7 bases align to TRBD2. Germline CDR1 and CDR2: WSHSY and SAAADI. The CDR3 sequence is 12 residues long. Trimming at V came to 8 bases and at J to 3 bases, leaving 4 bases not matched to a gene. CDR3 sequence (DNA): TGCGCCAGCTCGTCTAGCGGCTACGAGCAGTACTTC. This gives the protein CASSSSGYEQYF.

This clonotype was recorded many times. The chain uses TRBV3-1 and TRBJ2-3, with 9 bases matching TRBD2. Trimming removed 0 bases from V and 5 bases from J; junction bases left unmatched: 6. The V gene's germline CDR1 is LGHDT and CDR2 YNNKEL (reference sequence). This CDR3 is built from 16 residues. Written as DNA, the CDR3 is TGTGCCAGCAGCCAAGATTTGGGACTAGCCCAAGATACGCAGTATTTT. Amino acids: CASSQDLGLAQDTQYF.

V is TRBV6-6 and J is TRBJ2-7, with 14 nucleotides matching TRBD2. V shed 7 bases, J shed 7 bases, and the junction held 6 bases outside the gene matches. The germline gives CDR1 MNHNY, CDR2 SVGAGI (reference sequence). CDR3 length: 14 amino acids. CDR3 amino acids: CASKTGLAGAEQYF. The CDR3 region has the DNA TGTGCCAGCAAAACGGGACTAGCGGGAGCTGAGCAGTACTTC.

The chain joins TRBV2 to TRBJ2-1; 13 bases are a match to TRBD2. CDR3 length: 14 residues. V lost 7 bases and J lost 8; bases outside the gene matches: 5. CDR1 SNHLY and CDR2 FYNNEI come from the germline V gene. The CDR3 region has the DNA TGTGCCAGCACTACTAGCGGGGGGGCGGATGAGCAGTTCTTC. It encodes CASTTSGGADEQFF.

This clonotype was recorded a few times. The chain uses TRBV20-1 and TRBJ2-3, with D possibly being TRBD1 or TRBD2 (6 bases each). Germline V gives CDR1 DFQATT, CDR2 SNEGSKA (reference sequence). V lost 1 base to trimming and J lost 5 bases, with 25 bases between them. The CDR3 sequence is 18 residues long. The CDR3 here is CSARALLGDRGQLDTQYF. The CDR3 bases are TGCAGTGCTAGAGCCCTTCTAGGGGACCGGGGGCAGTTAGATACGCAGTATTTT.

This clonotype has a count of ten or more. For the CDR3, the DNA is TGTGCCAGCAGTTACTCCAGGGGGCTTGGCTACACCTTC. The encoded protein is CASSYSRGLGYTF. The chain couples TRBV6-5 to TRBJ1-2, with 8 bases matching TRBD1. Unmatched junction bases numbered 1, after V lost 0 bases and J lost 7 bases. The CDR3 covers 13 residues. Germline CDR1 MNHEY, CDR2 SVGAGI.

This clonotype has a count of ten or more. This chain links TRBV5-1 with TRBJ2-2, with D perhaps matching TRBD2 (5 bases). This CDR3 comprises 14 residues. The germline V gene has CDR1 SGHRS and CDR2 YFSETQ. V was trimmed by 4 bases and J by 1 base, leaving 8 bases between them. This CDR3 reads CASSTEGNTGELFF. CDR3 bases: TGCGCCAGCAGCACAGAGGGGAACACCGGGGAGCTGTTTTTT.

The rearrangement joins TRBV6-6 to TRBJ1-5; D may be TRBD1 (6 bases). V dropped 6 bases and J dropped 5 bases, with 14 bases sitting between them. CDR1 MNHNY and CDR2 SVGAGI come from the germline V gene (reference sequence). This CDR3 region has 14 residues. The CDR3 loop reads CASSPRYRDQPQHF. Written as DNA, the CDR3 is TGTGCCAGCAGCCCGAGGTACAGGGATCAGCCCCAGCATTTT.

This clonotype was detected ten times or more. V gene TRBV7-2 combines with J gene TRBJ2-7, with D perhaps matching TRBD2 (5 bases). The CDR3 contains 14 residues. Trimming stripped 3 bases from V and 6 bases from J, with 15 bases between. Germline V lookup: CDR1 SGHTA, CDR2 FQGNSA. CDR3 loop: CASSFTGWFGEQYF. In DNA form, the CDR3 reads TGTGCCAGCAGCTTCACGGGGTGGTTTGGCGAGCAGTACTTC. Filled out from reference TRBV7-2 and TRBJ2-7, the complete variable domain reads GAGVSQSPSNKVTEKGKDVELRCDPISGHTALYWYRQSLGQGLEFLIYFQGNSAPDKSGLPSDRFSAERTGGSVSTLTIQRTQQEDSAVYLCASSFTGWFGEQYFGPGTRLTVT.